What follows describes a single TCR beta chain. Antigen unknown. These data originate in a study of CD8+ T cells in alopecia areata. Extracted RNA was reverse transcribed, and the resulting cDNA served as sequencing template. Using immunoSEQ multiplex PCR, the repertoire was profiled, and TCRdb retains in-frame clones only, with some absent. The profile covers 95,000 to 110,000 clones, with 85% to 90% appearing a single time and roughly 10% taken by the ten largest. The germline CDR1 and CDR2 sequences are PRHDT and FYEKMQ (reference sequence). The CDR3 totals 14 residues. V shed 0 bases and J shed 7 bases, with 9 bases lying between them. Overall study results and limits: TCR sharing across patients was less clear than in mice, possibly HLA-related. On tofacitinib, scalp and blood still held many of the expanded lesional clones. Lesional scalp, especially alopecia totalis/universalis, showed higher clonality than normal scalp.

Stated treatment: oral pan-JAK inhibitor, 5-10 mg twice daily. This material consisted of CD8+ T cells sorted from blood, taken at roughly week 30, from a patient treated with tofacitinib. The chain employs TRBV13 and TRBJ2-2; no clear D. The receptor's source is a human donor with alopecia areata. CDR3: CASSLGLARGELFF. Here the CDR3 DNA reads TGTGCCAGCAGCTTAGGTCTGGCGCGCGGGGAGCTGTTTTTT.